The sample holds a few counts of the clone carrying this T cell receptor (beta chain). CDR1 is MNHEY and CDR2 is SMNVEV in the germline V gene (reference sequence). This CDR3 contains 17 residues. J lost 2 bases, V lost 8 bases, and 14 bases had no gene match. This sample was included in a study of beta chain features in type 1 diabetes. Sequencing targeted expressed TCRB transcripts, as all isolated RNA had been reverse transcribed. Some clones are missing from TCRdb's copy, which holds only in-frame ones; the method was immunoSEQ multiplex PCR. This sample has 350,000 to 400,000 clones, with about 14% found just once.

The source is a woman between 18 and 30 years old in good health. Sequencing input: naive CD4+ T cells from blood. The rearrangement uses TRBV27 and TRBJ2-3; 9 bases map to TRBD2. The CDR3 reads CASSKGFLAGYTDTQYF. CDR3 DNA: TGTGCCAGCTCTAAGGGATTCCTAGCGGGATACACAGATACGCAGTATTTT.